The 9 T cell receptor beta chains below were found in one sample sequenced in a study of T cells in Graves' hyperthyroidism and ophthalmopathy. Template material for amplifying TCR beta CDR3 regions consisted of RNA transcripts. The study used the HTBI primer set for a first-round RT-PCR of the TCR CDR3. TCRdb reprocessed the multiplex PCR reads via MiXCR and lists one record per CDR3 protein. The data contain about 500,000 distinct CDR3 sequences, over 15% of them singletons. Material: blood. Receptors originate from a woman between 18 and 30 years old with Graves' hyperthyroidism.

This clonotype was picked up a small number of times. The J gene is TRBJ2-7, the V gene TRBV20-1; the D gene is possibly TRBD2 (6 bases). Trimming left V 5 bases short and J 6 bases short, with 14 bases between. The CDR3 spans 12 residues. Germline V gene data show CDR1 as DFQATT and CDR2 as SNEGSKA (reference sequence). This chain's CDR3 is CSAPGEAFEQYF. Written as DNA, the CDR3 is TGCAGTGCTCCCGGGGAGGCCTTCGAGCAGTACTTC.

This clonotype was detected ten times or more. The CDR3 DNA reads TGCAGTGCTAGAGATCATCGGGGACCCTACGAGCAGTACTTC. This gives the protein CSARDHRGPYEQYF. The V gene is TRBV20-1, the J gene TRBJ2-7; D is tentatively TRBD1 or TRBD2 (5 bases each). CDR1 is DFQATT and CDR2 is SNEGSKA in the germline V gene (reference sequence). This CDR3 has 14 amino acids. Deletions cut 0 bases from V and 2 bases from J, with 11 bases between.

This clonotype was picked up a small number of times. The V call is TRBV14, the J call TRBJ1-1; 9 bases map to TRBD1. Per the germline V gene, CDR1 is SGHDN and CDR2 is FVKESK. The length of the CDR3 is 18 residues. V dropped 2 bases and J dropped 1; count of bases not matched to a gene: 11. CDR3 amino acids: CASSQRGTGMVGNTEAFF. CDR3 DNA: TGTGCCAGCAGCCAAAGGGGGACAGGGATGGTCGGGAACACTGAAGCTTTCTTT. Together with reference TRBV14 and TRBJ1-1, the CDR3 gives the full variable domain: EAGVTQFPSHSVIEKGQTVTLRCDPISGHDNLYWYRRVMGKEIKFLLHFVKESKQDESGMPNNRFLAERTGGTYSTLKVQPAELEDSGVYFCASSQRGTGMVGNTEAFFGQGTRLTVV.

The V call is TRBV7-9, the J call TRBJ2-7, with D perhaps TRBD2 (6 bases). The germline V gene has CDR1 SEHNR and CDR2 FQNEAQ (reference sequence). CDR3 length: 16 amino acids. Trimming stripped 4 bases from V and 0 bases from J, with 16 bases between. The CDR3 sequence: CASSWTATGGSYEQYF. CDR3 nucleotide sequence: TGTGCCAGCAGCTGGACGGCTACCGGGGGCTCCTACGAGCAGTACTTC.

This clonotype has only one observation. The chain recombines TRBV4-1 with TRBJ2-3; TRBD1 might be the D (6 bases). The CDR3 extends over 13 amino acids. CDR1 is MGHRA, CDR2 YSYEKL, per germline. Trimming took 7 bases from V and 2 from J, leaving 10 bases between them. CDR3 amino acids: CASNDRLTDTQYF. CDR3 coding DNA: TGCGCCAGCAACGACAGGCTCACAGATACGCAGTATTTT.

This clonotype came up a few times. This chain links TRBV6-1 with TRBJ2-7, with 10 bases lining up with TRBD2. The CDR3 extends over 15 amino acids. V dropped 5 bases and J dropped 5; count of bases not matched to a gene: 9. Per germline, CDR1 MNHNS and CDR2 SASEGT. This chain's CDR3 is CASSTSSGSGHEQYF. The CDR3 nucleotides read TGTGCCAGCAGTACCTCTAGCGGGAGCGGGCACGAGCAGTACTTC.

Only a few counts were recorded for this clonotype. A read error may explain this, as a much larger clone is one base away. The gene calls are TRBV13 and TRBJ2-5; D is perhaps TRBD2 (6 bases). Per germline, CDR1 PRHDT and CDR2 FYEKMQ (reference sequence). The V gene lost 1 base and the J gene lost 9 bases, with 18 bases spanning the gap. The CDR3 runs to 15 residues. The CDR3 sequence is CASSLDLAGGEAQYF. The CDR3 nucleotides are TGTGCCAGCAGCTTAGATCTGGCAGGCGGGGAGGCCCAGTACTTC.

This clonotype showed up many times. The J gene is TRBJ1-3, the V gene TRBV6-1; D remains ambiguous. V was cut by 0 bases and J by 0 bases, with 12 bases left in between. The germline V gene encodes CDR1 MNHNS and CDR2 SASEGT. CDR3 length: 17 residues. The CDR3 is CASSEALRLGSGNTIYF. CDR3 in DNA: TGTGCCAGCAGTGAAGCGCTCAGGTTGGGCTCTGGAAACACCATATATTTT.

This clonotype has a handful of counts. This chain joins TRBV20-1 and TRBJ1-5; 8 positions match TRBD1. V gave up 1 base and J gave up 6 bases; unmatched junction bases: 5. Looked up from germline, CDR1 is DFQATT and CDR2 is SNEGSKA (reference sequence). This CDR3 has 14 residues. CDR3 in amino acids: CSARAGQGGQPQHF. In DNA, the CDR3 is TGCAGTGCTAGAGCTGGACAGGGCGGTCAGCCCCAGCATTTT.